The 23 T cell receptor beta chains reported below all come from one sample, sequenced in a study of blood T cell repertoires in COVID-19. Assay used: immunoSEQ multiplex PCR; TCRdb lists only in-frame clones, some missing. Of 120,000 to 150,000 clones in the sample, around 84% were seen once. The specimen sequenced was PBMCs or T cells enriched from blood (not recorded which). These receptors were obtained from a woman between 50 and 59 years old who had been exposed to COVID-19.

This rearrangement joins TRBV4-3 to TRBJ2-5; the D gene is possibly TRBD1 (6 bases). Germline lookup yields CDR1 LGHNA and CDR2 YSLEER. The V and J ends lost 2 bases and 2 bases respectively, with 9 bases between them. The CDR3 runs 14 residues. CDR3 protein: CASSQHTGQETQYF. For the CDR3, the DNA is TGCGCCAGCAGCCAACATACAGGGCAAGAGACCCAGTACTTC.

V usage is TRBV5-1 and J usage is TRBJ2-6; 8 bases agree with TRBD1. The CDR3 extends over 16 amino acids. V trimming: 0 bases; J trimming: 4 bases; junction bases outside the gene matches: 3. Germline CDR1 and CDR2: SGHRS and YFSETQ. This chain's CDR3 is CASSLGRGRGANVLTF. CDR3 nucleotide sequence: TGCGCCAGCAGCTTGGGCAGGGGGCGAGGGGCCAACGTCCTGACTTTC. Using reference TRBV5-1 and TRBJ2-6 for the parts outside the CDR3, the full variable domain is KAGVTQTPRYLIKTRGQQVTLSCSPISGHRSVSWYQQTPGQGLQFLFEYFSETQRNKGNFPGRFSGRQFSNSRSEMNVSTLELGDSALYLCASSLGRGRGANVLTFGAGSRLTVL.

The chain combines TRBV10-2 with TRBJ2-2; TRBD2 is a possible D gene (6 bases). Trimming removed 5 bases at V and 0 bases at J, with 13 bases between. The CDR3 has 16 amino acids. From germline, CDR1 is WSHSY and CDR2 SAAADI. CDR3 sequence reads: CASSLRAGTNTGELFF. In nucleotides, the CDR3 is TGCGCCAGCAGTTTAAGGGCGGGGACGAACACCGGGGAGCTGTTTTTT.

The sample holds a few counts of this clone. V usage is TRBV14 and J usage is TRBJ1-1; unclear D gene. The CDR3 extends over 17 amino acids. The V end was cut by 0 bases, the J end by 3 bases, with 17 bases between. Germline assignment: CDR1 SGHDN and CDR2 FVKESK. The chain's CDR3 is CASSQERIWVVDTEAFF. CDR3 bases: TGTGCCAGCAGCCAAGAGAGGATCTGGGTGGTGGACACTGAAGCTTTCTTT.

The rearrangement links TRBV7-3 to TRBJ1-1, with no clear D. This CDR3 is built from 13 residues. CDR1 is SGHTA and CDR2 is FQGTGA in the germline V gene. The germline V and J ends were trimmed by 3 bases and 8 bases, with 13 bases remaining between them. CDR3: CASSLVGGGEAFF. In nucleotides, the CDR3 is TGTGCCAGCAGCTTGGTGGGCGGAGGGGAAGCTTTCTTT.

CDR3 residues: CSVEEEFNQPQHF. The CDR3 DNA follows: TGCAGCGTTGAAGAAGAGTTTAATCAGCCCCAGCATTTT. The chain has TRBV29-1 and TRBJ1-5; D unresolved. The V and J ends lost 0 bases and 4 bases respectively, with 7 bases between them. The CDR3 spans 13 residues. Germline V lookup: CDR1 SQVTM, CDR2 ANQGSEA.

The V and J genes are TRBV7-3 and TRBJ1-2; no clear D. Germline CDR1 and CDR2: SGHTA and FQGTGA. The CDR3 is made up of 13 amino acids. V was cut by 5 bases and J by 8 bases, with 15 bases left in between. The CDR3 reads CASSPGRERGYTF. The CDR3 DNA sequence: TGTGCCAGCAGCCCCGGGAGGGAGCGCGGCTACACCTTC.

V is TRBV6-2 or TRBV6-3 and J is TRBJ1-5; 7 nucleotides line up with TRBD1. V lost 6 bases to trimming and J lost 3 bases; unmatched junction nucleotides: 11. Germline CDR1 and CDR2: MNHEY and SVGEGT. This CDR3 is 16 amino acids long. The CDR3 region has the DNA TGTGCCAGCAGCCGTACGACAGGGTGGGACAATCAGCCCCAGCATTTT. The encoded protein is CASSRTTGWDNQPQHF.

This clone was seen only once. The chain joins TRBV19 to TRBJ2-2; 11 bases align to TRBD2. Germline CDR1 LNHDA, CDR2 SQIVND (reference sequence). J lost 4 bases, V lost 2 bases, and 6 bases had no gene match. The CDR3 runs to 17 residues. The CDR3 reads CASSITSGSGITGELFF. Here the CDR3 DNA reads TGTGCCAGTAGTATAACTAGCGGGAGCGGTATCACCGGGGAGCTGTTTTTT. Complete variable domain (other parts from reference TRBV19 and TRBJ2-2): DGGITQSPKYLFRKEGQNVTLSCEQNLNHDAMYWYRQDPGQGLRLIYYSQIVNDFQKGDIAEGYSVSREKKESFPLTVTSAQKNPTAFYLCASSITSGSGITGELFFGEGSRLTVL.

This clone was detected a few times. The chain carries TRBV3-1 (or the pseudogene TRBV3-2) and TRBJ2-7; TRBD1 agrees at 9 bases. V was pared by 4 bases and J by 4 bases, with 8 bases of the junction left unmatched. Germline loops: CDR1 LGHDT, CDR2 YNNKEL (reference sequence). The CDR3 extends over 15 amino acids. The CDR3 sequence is CASSLGQGLFYEQYF. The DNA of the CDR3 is TGTGCCAGCAGCCTCGGACAGGGGCTATTTTACGAGCAGTACTTC.

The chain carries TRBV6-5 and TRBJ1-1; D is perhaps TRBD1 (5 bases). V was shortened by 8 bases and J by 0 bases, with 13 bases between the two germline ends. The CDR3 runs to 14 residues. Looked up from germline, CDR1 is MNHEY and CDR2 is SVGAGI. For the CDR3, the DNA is TGTGCCAGCGAGTCGGGACTCTTGAACACTGAAGCTTTCTTT. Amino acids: CASESGLLNTEAFF.

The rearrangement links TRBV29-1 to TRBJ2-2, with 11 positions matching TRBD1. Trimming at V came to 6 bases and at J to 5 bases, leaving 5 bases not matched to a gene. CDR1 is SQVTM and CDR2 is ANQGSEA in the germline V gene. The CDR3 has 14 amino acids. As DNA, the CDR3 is TGCAGCGTAAAGGACAGGGGGCTTACCGGGGAGCTGTTTTTT. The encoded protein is CSVKDRGLTGELFF.

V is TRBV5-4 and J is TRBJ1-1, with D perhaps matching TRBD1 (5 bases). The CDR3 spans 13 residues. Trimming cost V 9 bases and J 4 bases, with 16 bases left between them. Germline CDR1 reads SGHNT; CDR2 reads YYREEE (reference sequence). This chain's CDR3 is CATLAQGITEAFF. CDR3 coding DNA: TGTGCCACCCTGGCCCAGGGTATCACTGAAGCTTTCTTT. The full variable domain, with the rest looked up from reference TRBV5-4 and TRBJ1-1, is ETGVTQSPTHLIKTRGQQVTLRCSSQSGHNTVSWYQQALGQGPQFIFQYYREEENGRGNFPPRFSGLQFPNYSSELNVNALELDDSALYLCATLAQGITEAFFGQGTRLTVV.

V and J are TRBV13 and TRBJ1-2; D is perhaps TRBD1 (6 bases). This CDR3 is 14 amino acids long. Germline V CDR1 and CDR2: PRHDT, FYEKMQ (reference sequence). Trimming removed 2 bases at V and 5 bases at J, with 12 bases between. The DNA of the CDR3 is TGTGCCAGCAGCTTAAGGGGGACGGTATATGGCTACACCTTC. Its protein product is CASSLRGTVYGYTF.

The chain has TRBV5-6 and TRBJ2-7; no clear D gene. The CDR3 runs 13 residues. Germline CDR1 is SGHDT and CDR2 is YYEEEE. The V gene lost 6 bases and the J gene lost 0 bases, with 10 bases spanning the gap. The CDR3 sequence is CASTLFVSYEQYF. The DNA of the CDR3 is TGTGCCAGCACCCTCTTCGTCTCCTACGAGCAGTACTTC.

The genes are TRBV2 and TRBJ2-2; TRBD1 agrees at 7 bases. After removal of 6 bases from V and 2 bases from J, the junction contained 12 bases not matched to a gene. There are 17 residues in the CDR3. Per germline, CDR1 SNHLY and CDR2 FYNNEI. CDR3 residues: CASSGWGQSLNTGELFF. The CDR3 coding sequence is TGTGCCAGCAGCGGATGGGGACAGTCCCTTAACACCGGGGAGCTGTTTTTT.

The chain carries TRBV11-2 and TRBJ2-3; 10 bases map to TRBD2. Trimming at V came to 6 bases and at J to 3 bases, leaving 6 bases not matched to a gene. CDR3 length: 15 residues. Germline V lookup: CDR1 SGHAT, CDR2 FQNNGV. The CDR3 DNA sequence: TGTGCCAGCAGTTTGGGACTAGCGCGGACAGATACGCAGTATTTT. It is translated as CASSLGLARTDTQYF.

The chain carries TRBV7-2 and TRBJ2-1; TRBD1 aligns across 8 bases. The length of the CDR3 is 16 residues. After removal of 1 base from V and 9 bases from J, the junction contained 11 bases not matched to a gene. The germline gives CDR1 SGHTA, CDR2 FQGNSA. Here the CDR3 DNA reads TGTGCCAGCAGCTTAGAGTTGGGGACAGGTTCACGTGAGCAGTTCTTC. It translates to CASSLELGTGSREQFF.

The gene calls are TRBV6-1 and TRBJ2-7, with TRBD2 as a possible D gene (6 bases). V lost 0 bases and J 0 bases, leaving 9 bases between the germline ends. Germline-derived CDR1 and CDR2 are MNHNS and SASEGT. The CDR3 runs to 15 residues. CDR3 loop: CASSEAPGLSYEQYF. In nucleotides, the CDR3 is TGTGCCAGCAGTGAAGCGCCGGGACTCTCCTACGAGCAGTACTTC.

The CDR3 DNA reads TGCGCCAGCAGCCAAGAAGGTACCGGCGGATCAGATACGCAGTATTTT. Translation: CASSQEGTGGSDTQYF. The chain has TRBV4-3 and TRBJ2-3; D uncertain. This CDR3 has 16 residues. Germline V CDR1 and CDR2: LGHNA, YSLEER. Between the trimmed V and J ends, which lost 0 bases and 4 bases, there was a span of 14 bases.

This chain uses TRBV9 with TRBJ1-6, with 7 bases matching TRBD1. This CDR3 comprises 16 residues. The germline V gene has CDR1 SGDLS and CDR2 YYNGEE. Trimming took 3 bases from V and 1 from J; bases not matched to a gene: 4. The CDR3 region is CASSAGGISYNSPLHF. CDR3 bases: TGTGCCAGCAGCGCAGGGGGAATTTCCTATAATTCACCCCTCCACTTT.

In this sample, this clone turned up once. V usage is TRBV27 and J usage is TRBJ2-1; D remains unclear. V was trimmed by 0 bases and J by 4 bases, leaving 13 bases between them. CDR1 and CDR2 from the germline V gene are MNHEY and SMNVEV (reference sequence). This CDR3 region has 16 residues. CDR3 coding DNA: TGTGCCAGCAGTTTATCGATACCCAACTTGTACAATGAGCAGTTCTTC. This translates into CASSLSIPNLYNEQFF.

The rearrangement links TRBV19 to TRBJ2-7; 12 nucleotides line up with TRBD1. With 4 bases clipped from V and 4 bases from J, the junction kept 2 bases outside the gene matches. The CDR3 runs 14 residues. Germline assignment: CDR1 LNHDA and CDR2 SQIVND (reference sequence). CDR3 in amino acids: CASSTGQGAYEQYF. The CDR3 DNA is TGTGCCAGTAGTACGGGACAGGGGGCTTACGAGCAGTACTTC.